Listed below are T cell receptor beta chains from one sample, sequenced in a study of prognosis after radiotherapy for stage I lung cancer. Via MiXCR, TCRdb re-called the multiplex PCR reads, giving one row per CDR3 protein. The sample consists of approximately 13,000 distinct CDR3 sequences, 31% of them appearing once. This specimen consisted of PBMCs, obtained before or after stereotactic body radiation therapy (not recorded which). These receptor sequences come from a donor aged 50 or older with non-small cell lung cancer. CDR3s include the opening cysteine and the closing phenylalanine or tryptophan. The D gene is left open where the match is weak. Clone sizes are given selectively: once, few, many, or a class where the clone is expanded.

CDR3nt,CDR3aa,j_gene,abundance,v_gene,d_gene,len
TGCGCCAGCAGCAGACAGGGGGAGATAACTGAAGCTTTCTTT,CASSRQGEITEAFF,TRBJ1-1,many,TRBV5-1,TRBD1,14
TGTGCCAGCTCAGGGGAACGTGGCTACACCTTC,CASSGERGYTF,TRBJ1-2,medium-sized,TRBV19,.,11
TGTGCCAGCAGTGTTGAGGGAATGGGCAATCAGCCCCAGCATTTT,CASSVEGMGNQPQHF,TRBJ1-5,medium-sized,TRBV2,.,15
TGTGTCAGCAGACCGATTCCTAGCGGGAGCTACGAGCAGTACTTC,CVSRPIPSGSYEQYF,TRBJ2-7,.,TRBV6-1,TRBD2,15
TGTGACCCCAGTGATTTGTCAGGGGCGCGGAACAATGAGCAGTTCTTC,CDPSDLSGARNNEQFF,TRBJ2-1,once,TRBV24-1,.,16
TGTGCCAGCAGTTGGGGCCCCACAGATACGCAGTATTTT,CASSWGPTDTQYF,TRBJ2-3,many,TRBV14,.,13
TGTGCCAGCAGTTACTCTCTCTATGGGAATTCACCCCTCCACTTT,CASSYSLYGNSPLHF,TRBJ1-6,medium-sized,TRBV6-5,.,15
TGCGCCAGCGCGTCCGGGTCCTGGCCCTACGAGCAGTACTTC,CASASGSWPYEQYF,TRBJ2-7,many,TRBV5-1,.,14
TGTGCCAGTAGTATGGTTACTCGGGGGACCACCTACAATGAGCAGTTCTTC,CASSMVTRGTTYNEQFF,TRBJ2-1,medium-sized,TRBV19,.,17
TGTGCCAGCAGTTATCACAATCAGCCCCAGCATTTT,CASSYHNQPQHF,TRBJ1-5,many,TRBV6-5,.,12
TGTGCCAGCAGCTTATTCGGCCCCACCGGGGAGCTGTTTTTT,CASSLFGPTGELFF,TRBJ2-2,many,TRBV7-3,.,14
TGCGCCAGCAGCGGCTGGAGGGGGCCGGGTGAAAAACTGTTTTTT,CASSGWRGPGEKLFF,TRBJ1-4,.,TRBV5-1,TRBD1,15
TGTGCCAGCAGCTCCCGGACAGGGGCAGATACGCAGTATTTT,CASSSRTGADTQYF,TRBJ2-3,medium-sized,TRBV5-1,TRBD1,14
TGTGCCAGCAGCAAGATAGGTCCAGATACGCAGTATTTT,CASSKIGPDTQYF,TRBJ2-3,many,TRBV5-4,.,13
TGTGCCAGCAGCGTAGGAGGACAGGGGAGCTCCTACAATGAGCAGCTCTTC,CASSVGGQGSSYNEQLF,TRBJ2-1,.,TRBV9,TRBD1,17
TGCAGTGCTAGAGGTAGCAATCAGCCCCAGCATTTT,CSARGSNQPQHF,TRBJ1-5,many,TRBV20-1,.,12
TGCAGTGCTAGAGATAGGGGGAGCTCCTACGAGCAGTACTTC,CSARDRGSSYEQYF,TRBJ2-7,many,TRBV20-1,.,14
TGTGCCAGCAGCGCGCACACCGTTGAGCTGTTTTTT,CASSAHTVELFF,TRBJ2-2,.,TRBV9,.,12
TGTGCCAGCAGGGTCATAGCGGGAGGGGGCACAGATACGCAGTATTTT,CASRVIAGGGTDTQYF,TRBJ2-3,many,TRBV5-4,TRBD2,16
TGCGCCAGCCCGTCCCAGGGGCTCTACGAGCAGTACTTC,CASPSQGLYEQYF,TRBJ2-7,.,TRBV5-1,.,13
TGCGCCAGCAGACGAACCGGGACTACGATAGAGACCCAGTACTTC,CASRRTGTTIETQYF,TRBJ2-5,many,TRBV5-1,TRBD2,15
TGTGCCAGCAGAGCCCAGACCGGGACAGGCTACGAGCAGTACTTC,CASRAQTGTGYEQYF,TRBJ2-7,medium-sized,TRBV2,TRBD1,15
TGTGCCAGCAGCCTAAGAGCAGCGGGGGCGGCCTCTGGGGCCAACGTCCTGACTTTC,CASSLRAAGAASGANVLTF,TRBJ2-6,many,TRBV7-2,TRBD2,19
TGTGCCAGCAGCAGCAGGGACAGAGGGACAGATACGCAGTATTTT,CASSSRDRGTDTQYF,TRBJ2-3,many,TRBV5-6,TRBD1,15
TGTGCCAGCAGTGGAAGCGGCCACAATCAGCCCCAGCATTTT,CASSGSGHNQPQHF,TRBJ1-5,.,TRBV6-2/TRBV6-3,.,14
TGTGCCAGCAGAGTGGGTAGGGCGGGAGCTTATACCGGGGAGCTGTTTTTT,CASRVGRAGAYTGELFF,TRBJ2-2,many,TRBV2,TRBD2,17
TGCGCCAGCAGCTTCGTGACAGGGGGTGGCAATGAGCATTTCTTC,CASSFVTGGGNEHFF,TRBJ2-1,.,TRBV5-1,TRBD1,15
TGTGCCAGCTCAGCGGCAGGATGGATCTACGAGCAGTACTTC,CASSAAGWIYEQYF,TRBJ2-7,many,TRBV18,.,14
TGTGCCAGCAGGGGGACTAGCGGAGGTGGCACGGATAGCACAGATACGCAGTATTTT,CASRGTSGGGTDSTDTQYF,TRBJ2-3,.,TRBV6-2/TRBV6-3,TRBD2,19
TGCAGTGCTAGAGATGGGAGACTAGCGGGAGGGTACCAAGAGACCCAGTACTTC,CSARDGRLAGGYQETQYF,TRBJ2-5,many,TRBV20-1,TRBD2,18
TGTGCCAGTAGACAAACTAGGAGCACAGATACGCAGTATTTT,CASRQTRSTDTQYF,TRBJ2-3,.,TRBV19,.,14
TGTGCCAGCAGTTTAAGGATCGGACCGGGGAAGCAGTATTTT,CASSLRIGPGKQYF,TRBJ2-3,many,TRBV28,.,14
TGTGCCAGTAGTAACAGCGGGAGGGCCTTGGCTAACAATGAGCAGTTCTTC,CASSNSGRALANNEQFF,TRBJ2-1,many,TRBV19,TRBD2,17
TGTGCCAGCAGTGTAGGCCCCTACGAGCAGTACTTC,CASSVGPYEQYF,TRBJ2-7,.,TRBV7-3,.,12
TGTGCCAGCAGCTATCGACTGATGTCTGGGGCCAACGTCCTGACTTTC,CASSYRLMSGANVLTF,TRBJ2-6,many,TRBV7-9,.,16
TGTGCCAGCAGAGAGAGGACAGTTAACTCCTACGAGCAGTACTTC,CASRERTVNSYEQYF,TRBJ2-7,many,TRBV2,.,15
TGCAGTGCTAGAATGGCGTCGAAAGAGACCCAGTACTTC,CSARMASKETQYF,TRBJ2-5,many,TRBV20-1,.,13
TGTGCCAGCAGCTTAAGATACGGCAGAGCTTCCTATGGCTACACCTTC,CASSLRYGRASYGYTF,TRBJ1-2,many,TRBV7-2,.,16
TGTGCCGGCATTCCTTCCAGGGGCAGAGGGGACAATCAGCCCCAGCATTTT,CAGIPSRGRGDNQPQHF,TRBJ1-5,.,TRBV6-2/TRBV6-3,.,17
TGTGCCAGCAGTGAAGTAGTGTCTAGGGCCGGGGAGCTGTTTTTT,CASSEVVSRAGELFF,TRBJ2-2,.,TRBV6-1,.,15
TGTGCCAGCAGCTTTGCGGGAGGGCCTTCGGGTGAGCAGTTCTTC,CASSFAGGPSGEQFF,TRBJ2-1,medium-sized,TRBV11-2,TRBD2,15
TGTGCCAGCAGCCAAGTCAGCGGGTGGACCTACGAGCAGTACTTC,CASSQVSGWTYEQYF,TRBJ2-7,many,TRBV14,.,15
TGTGCCAGCAGCCCCCACCCCCTCTCCAAAGAGACCCAGTACTTC,CASSPHPLSKETQYF,TRBJ2-5,many,TRBV9,.,15
TGCGCCAGCAGCAAGGGACTAGCGGGAGGCGCCCTGGATACAGATACGCAGTATTTT,CASSKGLAGGALDTDTQYF,TRBJ2-3,medium-sized,TRBV5-1,TRBD2,19
TGCAGCCCGAGGACAGGTTACTCTGGTGCCAACGTCCTGACTTTC,CSPRTGYSGANVLTF,TRBJ2-6,.,TRBV20-1,TRBD1,15
TGTGCCAGCAGCTTAGAGTGCAATCAGCCCCAGCATTTT,CASSLECNQPQHF,TRBJ1-5,many,TRBV7-8,.,13
TGTGCCAGCAGTCACCGACAGGGGTACAAGCAGTACTTC,CASSHRQGYKQYF,TRBJ2-7,medium-sized,TRBV6-2/TRBV6-3,TRBD1,13
TGTGCCAGCGGTTACTCACCGACTAAGGGTATGTTCTTC,CASGYSPTKGMFF,TRBJ2-1,.,TRBV6-9,.,13
TGCGCCAGCAGCTTGGTGGGGGTAGCGGGAGTCGTCTACGAGCAGTACTTC,CASSLVGVAGVVYEQYF,TRBJ2-7,few,TRBV5-1,TRBD2,17
TGTGCCAGCAGCCCCAATGTAGCGGGGGGTAATTGTCAGTACTTC,CASSPNVAGGNCQYF,TRBJ2-7,.,TRBV7-2,TRBD2,15
TGTGCCAGCAGTTTAGGACAGGGGGCAGTACAAGAAAAACTGTTTTTT,CASSLGQGAVQEKLFF,TRBJ1-4,many,TRBV28,TRBD1,16
TGTGCCAGCAGCCAGAGTAACTATGGCTACACCTTC,CASSQSNYGYTF,TRBJ1-2,many,TRBV3-1,.,12
TGTGCCAGCAGTCTAGGGGATCCCTACAATGAGCAGTTCTTC,CASSLGDPYNEQFF,TRBJ2-1,many,TRBV5-8,.,14
TGCGCCAGCAGCCGCCAGGGTGTGAACACTGAAGCTTTCTTT,CASSRQGVNTEAFF,TRBJ1-1,many,TRBV5-1,.,14
TGTGCCACCATTGATTCGGTGACTAGGTACAATGAGCAGTTCTTC,CATIDSVTRYNEQFF,TRBJ2-1,.,TRBV24-1,.,15
TGTGCCAGCAGTTCGGCACAGGGTTGGTTATACGAGCAGTACTTC,CASSSAQGWLYEQYF,TRBJ2-7,medium-sized,TRBV28,.,15
TGTGCCAGCACCGGGACATTAGCATCCGGGGAGCTGTTTTTT,CASTGTLASGELFF,TRBJ2-2,many,TRBV28,.,14
TGTGCCAGCAGTTTATTAGCGGGATTGAGCGAGCAGTACTTC,CASSLLAGLSEQYF,TRBJ2-7,medium-sized,TRBV27,TRBD2,14
TGTGCCAGTAGTATTTGGGGGAGCACAGATACGCAGTATTTT,CASSIWGSTDTQYF,TRBJ2-3,medium-sized,TRBV19,.,14
TGTGCCAGCAGCTTAGCGCTGGGACAGGGTTATGGCTACACCTTC,CASSLALGQGYGYTF,TRBJ1-2,many,TRBV7-6,TRBD1,15